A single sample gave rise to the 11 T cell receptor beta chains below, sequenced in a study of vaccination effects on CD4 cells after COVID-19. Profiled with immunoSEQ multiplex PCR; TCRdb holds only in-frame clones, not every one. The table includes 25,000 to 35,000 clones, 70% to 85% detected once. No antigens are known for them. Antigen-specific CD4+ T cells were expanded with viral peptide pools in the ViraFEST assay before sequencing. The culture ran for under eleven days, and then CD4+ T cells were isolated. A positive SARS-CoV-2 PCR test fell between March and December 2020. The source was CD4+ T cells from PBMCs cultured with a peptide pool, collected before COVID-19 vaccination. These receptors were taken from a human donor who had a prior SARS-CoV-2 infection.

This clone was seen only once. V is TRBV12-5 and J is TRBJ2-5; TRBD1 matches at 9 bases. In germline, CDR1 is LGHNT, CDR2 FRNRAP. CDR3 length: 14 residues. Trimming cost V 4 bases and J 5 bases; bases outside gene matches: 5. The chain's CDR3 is CASGSRTGVETQYF. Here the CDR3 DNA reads TGTGCTAGTGGTTCCCGGACAGGGGTGGAGACCCAGTACTTC. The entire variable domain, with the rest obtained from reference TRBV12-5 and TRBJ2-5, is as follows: DARVTQTPRHKVTEMGQEVTMRCQPILGHNTVFWYRQTMMQGLELLAYFRNRAPLDDSGMPKDRFSAEMPDATLATLKIQPSEPRDSAVYFCASGSRTGVETQYFGPGTRLLVL.

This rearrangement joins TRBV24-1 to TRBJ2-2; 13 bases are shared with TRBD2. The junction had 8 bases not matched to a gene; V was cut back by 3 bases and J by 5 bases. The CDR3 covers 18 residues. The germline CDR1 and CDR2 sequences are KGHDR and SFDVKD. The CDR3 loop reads CATSDPGLAGAETGELFF. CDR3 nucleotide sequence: TGTGCCACCAGTGATCCCGGACTAGCGGGAGCGGAGACCGGGGAGCTGTTTTTT.

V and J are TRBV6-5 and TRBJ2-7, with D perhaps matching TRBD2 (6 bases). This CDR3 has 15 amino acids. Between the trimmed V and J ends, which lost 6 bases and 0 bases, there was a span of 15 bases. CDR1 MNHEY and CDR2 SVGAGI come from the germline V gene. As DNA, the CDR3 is TGTGCCAGCAGAACCCGGGACTCAGGCTCCTACGAGCAGTACTTC. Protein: CASRTRDSGSYEQYF.

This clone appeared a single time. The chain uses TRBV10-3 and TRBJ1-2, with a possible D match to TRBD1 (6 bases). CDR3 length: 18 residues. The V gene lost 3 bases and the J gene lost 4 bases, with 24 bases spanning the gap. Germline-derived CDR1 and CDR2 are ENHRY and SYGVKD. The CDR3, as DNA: TGTGCCATCAGTGACCGGAGAATACAGGGTGGAGTTAGCTATGGCTACACCTTC. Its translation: CAISDRRIQGGVSYGYTF.

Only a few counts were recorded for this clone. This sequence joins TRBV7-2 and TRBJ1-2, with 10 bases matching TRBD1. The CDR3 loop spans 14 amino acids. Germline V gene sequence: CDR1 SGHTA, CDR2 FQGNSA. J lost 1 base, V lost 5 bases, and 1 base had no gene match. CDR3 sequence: CASSRDRGNYGYTF. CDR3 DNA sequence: TGTGCCAGCAGCCGGGACAGGGGTAACTATGGCTACACCTTC. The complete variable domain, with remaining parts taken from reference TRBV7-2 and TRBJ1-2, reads GAGVSQSPSNKVTEKGKDVELRCDPISGHTALYWYRQSLGQGLEFLIYFQGNSAPDKSGLPSDRFSAERTGGSVSTLTIQRTQQEDSAVYLCASSRDRGNYGYTFGSGTRLTVV.

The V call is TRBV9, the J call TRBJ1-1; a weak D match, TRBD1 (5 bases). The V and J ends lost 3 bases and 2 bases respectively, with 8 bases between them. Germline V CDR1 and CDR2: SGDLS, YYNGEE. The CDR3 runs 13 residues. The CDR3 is CASSADSNTEAFF. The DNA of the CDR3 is TGTGCCAGCAGCGCCGACAGTAACACTGAAGCTTTCTTT.

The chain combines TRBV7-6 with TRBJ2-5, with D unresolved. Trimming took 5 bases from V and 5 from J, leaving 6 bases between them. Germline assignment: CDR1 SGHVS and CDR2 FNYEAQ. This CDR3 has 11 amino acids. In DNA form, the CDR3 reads TGTGCCAGCAGCCCTACGGAGACCCAGTACTTC. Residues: CASSPTETQYF.

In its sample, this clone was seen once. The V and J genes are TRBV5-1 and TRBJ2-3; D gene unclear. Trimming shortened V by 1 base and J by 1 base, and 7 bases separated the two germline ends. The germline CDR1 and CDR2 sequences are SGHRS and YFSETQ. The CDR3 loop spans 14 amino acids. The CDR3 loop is CASSLSRRTDTQYF. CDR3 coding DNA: TGCGCCAGCAGCTTGAGTCGCCGCACAGATACGCAGTATTTT.

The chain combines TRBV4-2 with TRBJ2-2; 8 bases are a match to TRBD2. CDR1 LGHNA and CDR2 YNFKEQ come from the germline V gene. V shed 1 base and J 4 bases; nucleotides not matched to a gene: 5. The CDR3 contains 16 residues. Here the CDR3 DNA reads TGTGCCAGCAGCCAAGTCGGGGGGGCAAGCACCGGGGAGCTGTTTTTT. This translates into CASSQVGGASTGELFF.

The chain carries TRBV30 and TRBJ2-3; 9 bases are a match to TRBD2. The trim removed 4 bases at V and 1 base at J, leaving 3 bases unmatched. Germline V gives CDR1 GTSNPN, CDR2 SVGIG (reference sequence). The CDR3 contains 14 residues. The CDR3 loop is CAWTRTSGTDTQYF. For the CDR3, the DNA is TGTGCCTGGACGCGGACTAGCGGCACAGATACGCAGTATTTT.

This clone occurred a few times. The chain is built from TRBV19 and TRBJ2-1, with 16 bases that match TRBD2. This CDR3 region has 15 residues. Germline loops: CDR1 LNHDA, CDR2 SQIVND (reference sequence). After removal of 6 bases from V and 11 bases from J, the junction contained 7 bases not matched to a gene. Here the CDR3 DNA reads TGTGCCAGTAGCACCGGGACTAGCGGGGGGGGGAAGCAGTTCTTC. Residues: CASSTGTSGGGKQFF.